This paragraph reports one TCR beta chain. Its antigen is not identified. The data belong to a study of T cell clonotyping in hematopoietic cell transplantation. Study observations and caveats: CD4 and CD8 repertoire contributions could not be separated without sorting. Recipient TCR diversity dropped after transplant; expanded clonotypes rose from day 30 to 180. Graft donor and pretransplant recipient Inverse Simpson Index values predicted broader posttransplant TCR diversity.

Germline CDR1 and CDR2: MNHEY and SVGAGI. Trimming removed 4 bases from V and 6 bases from J, with 6 bases in between. This CDR3 spans 11 amino acids. Assay: immunoSEQ multiplex PCR; the TCRdb copy retains only in-frame clones and omits some. The table includes nearly 70,000 clones, 85% to 95% detected once. The sequenced sample consisted of peripheral blood mononuclear cells. This rearrangement joins TRBV6-5 to TRBJ1-2; D is ambiguous. This receptor was taken from a man aged 45-60 years in good health. Some clones in this sample may be carry-over from other donors' samples. Written as DNA, the CDR3 is TGTGCCAGCAGTTCTTGGGATGGCTACACCTTC. This codes for CASSSWDGYTF.